This entry lists 22 T cell receptor beta chains sequenced from one sample in a study of T cells in tuberculosis. Method: immunoSEQ multiplex PCR; TCRdb's copy keeps in-frame clones and lacks some. The sample has approximately 59,000 clones; about four fifths are singletons. After thawing and overnight rest, PBMC were stained with GMM-loaded CD1B tetramer, viability dye and anti-CD3 for sorting. The lipid loaded on the CD1B tetramers was C32 glucose monomycolate from Rhodococcus equi. Sequenced: CD1b-GMM tetramer-negative cells sorted from PBMCs. All receptors come from an adult woman with latent tuberculosis.

The rearrangement links TRBV28 to TRBJ2-7, with 9 bases fitting TRBD1. J gave up 2 bases and V 0 bases, and 5 bases lay outside the gene matches. Germline-derived CDR1 and CDR2 are MDHEN and SYDVKM. This CDR3 region has 16 residues. The CDR3 DNA sequence: TGTGCCAGCAGTTTATGGGGGACAGGGTCAGCCTACGAGCAGTACTTC. It codes for CASSLWGTGSAYEQYF.

The chain recombines TRBV18 with TRBJ2-7, with D unclear. Trimming stripped 2 bases from V and 5 bases from J, with 16 bases between. The CDR3 is 15 residues long. Germline lookup yields CDR1 KGHSH and CDR2 LQKENI. The CDR3 nucleotides read TGTGCCAGCTCACCAAACAGTATATCCTTTAACGAGCAGTACTTC. Residues: CASSPNSISFNEQYF.

The chain couples TRBV4-2 to TRBJ2-3; D not resolved. CDR3 length equals 14 residues. Trimming left V 0 bases short and J 3 bases short, with 7 bases between. In germline, CDR1 is LGHNA, CDR2 YNFKEQ. Written as DNA, the CDR3 is TGTGCCAGCAGCCAAGAAAGAGCAACAGATACGCAGTATTTT. Residues: CASSQERATDTQYF.

V and J are TRBV7-6 and TRBJ2-5; D might be TRBD1 (5 bases). V dropped 4 bases and J dropped 3 bases, with 12 bases sitting between them. Germline V lookup: CDR1 SGHVS, CDR2 FNYEAQ. This CDR3 is built from 14 residues. In DNA form, the CDR3 reads TGTGCCAGCAGCTCCCGACAGTTCAAAGAGACCCAGTACTTC. Its protein product is CASSSRQFKETQYF. Using reference TRBV7-6 and TRBJ2-5 for the parts outside the CDR3, the full variable domain is GAGVSQSPRYKVTKRGQDVALRCDPISGHVSLYWYRQALGQGPEFLTYFNYEAQQDKSGLPNDRFSAERPEGSISTLTIQRTEQRDSAMYRCASSSRQFKETQYFGPGTRLLVL.

This chain connects TRBV19 to TRBJ1-5, with D possibly matching TRBD1 (5 bases). Germline-derived CDR1 and CDR2 are LNHDA and SQIVND (reference sequence). V was clipped by 9 bases and J by 4 bases, with 22 bases between them. This CDR3 comprises 16 residues. The CDR3 sequence is CASSLGENRHNQPQHF. In DNA form, the CDR3 reads TGTGCCAGCTCGTTAGGGGAAAACAGGCATAATCAGCCCCAGCATTTT.

The V call is TRBV28, the J call TRBJ1-1, with D perhaps matching TRBD1 (6 bases). This CDR3 region has 14 residues. V gave up 3 bases and J gave up 8 bases, with 16 bases separating them. Per the germline V gene, CDR1 is MDHEN and CDR2 is SYDVKM. Here the CDR3 reads CASSFLLGGLEAFF. In DNA, the CDR3 is TGTGCCAGCAGTTTCCTACTGGGGGGGCTCGAAGCTTTCTTT.

The gene calls are TRBV2 and TRBJ2-7, with D tentatively TRBD2 (7 bases). The CDR3 spans 16 residues. V was cut by 2 bases and J by 1 base, with 15 bases left in between. Germline V gene sequence: CDR1 SNHLY, CDR2 FYNNEI. CDR3 DNA sequence: TGTGCCAGCAGTGAACTCGGGGGCGGGAGATCCTACGAGCAGTACTTC. Its protein is CASSELGGGRSYEQYF.

The V and J genes are TRBV6-6 and TRBJ1-6; TRBD1 agrees at 9 bases. With 7 bases clipped from V and 7 bases from J, the junction kept 8 bases outside the gene matches. The CDR3 is 15 residues long. Germline assignment: CDR1 MNHNY and CDR2 SVGAGI (reference sequence). CDR3 DNA: TGTGCCAGCACGATGGGACAGGGAACGAATTCACCCCTCCACTTT. It is translated as CASTMGQGTNSPLHF.

CDR3 bases: TGCGCCAGCAGCCAAGGCAGGACAGATACGCAGTATTTT. Translating gives CASSQGRTDTQYF. This chain links TRBV4-1 with TRBJ2-3, with D unresolved. CDR3 length equals 13 residues. CDR1 is MGHRA and CDR2 is YSYEKL in the germline V gene. V was cut by 1 base and J by 3 bases, with 5 bases left in between.

The chain joins TRBV5-3 to TRBJ2-7; D uncertain. TRBV5-3 is an ORF, with its function uncertain. CDR3 length: 14 residues. The V and J ends lost 3 bases and 1 base respectively, with 11 bases between them. CDR3 residues: CARSSPDKSYEQYF. In DNA form, the CDR3 reads TGTGCCAGAAGCTCCCCCGACAAGTCCTACGAGCAGTACTTC.

The chain links TRBV5-4 to TRBJ2-3; 13 nucleotides line up with TRBD2. V trimming: 0 bases; J trimming: 6 bases; junction bases outside the gene matches: 4. Germline V gene lookup returns CDR1 SGHNT and CDR2 YYREEE (reference sequence). The CDR3 covers 16 residues. For the CDR3, the DNA is TGTGCCAGCAGCTTGGCACTAGCGGGGGGGGAGGATACGCAGTATTTT. Amino acids: CASSLALAGGEDTQYF.

The chain joins TRBV5-1 to TRBJ2-5, with D perhaps TRBD1 (5 bases). The CDR3 has 14 residues. The germline V gene has CDR1 SGHRS and CDR2 YFSETQ. Trimming cost V 0 bases and J 3 bases, with 9 bases left between them. The CDR3 is CASSLGGAEETQYF. CDR3 sequence (DNA): TGCGCCAGCAGCTTGGGGGGCGCGGAAGAGACCCAGTACTTC.

The chain recombines TRBV11-2 with TRBJ2-2, with 11 bases lining up with TRBD2. Trimming at V came to 5 bases and at J to 2 bases, leaving 1 base not matched to a gene. This CDR3 has 15 residues. Per germline, CDR1 SGHAT and CDR2 FQNNGV. The CDR3 region has the DNA TGTGCCAGCAGCCGACTAGCGGGAAACACCGGGGAGCTGTTTTTT. It is translated as CASSRLAGNTGELFF.

V usage is TRBV7-6 and J usage is TRBJ2-7, with D possibly TRBD1 on 5 matching bases. V was trimmed by 1 base and J by 3 bases, leaving 13 bases between them. Germline V gene lookup returns CDR1 SGHVS and CDR2 FNYEAQ. CDR3 length: 15 residues. CDR3 coding DNA: TGTGCCAGCAGCTTAGGAAATCCAGGGCACTACGAGCAGTACTTC. Amino acids: CASSLGNPGHYEQYF.

The chain has TRBV4-2 and TRBJ2-3; 13 bases match TRBD2. Germline-derived CDR1 and CDR2 are LGHNA and YNFKEQ. After removal of 3 bases from V and 0 bases from J, the junction contained 3 bases not matched to a gene. The CDR3 extends over 17 amino acids. The CDR3 DNA is TGTGCCAGCAGCCAGGGGACTAGCGGGGTGAGCACAGATACGCAGTATTTT. Its protein is CASSQGTSGVSTDTQYF.

DNA for the CDR3: TGTGCCAGCATTTACGGGGGGGCCCGAAGGACTGAAGCTTTCTTT. It yields the protein CASIYGGARRTEAFF. V is TRBV28 and J is TRBJ1-1; TRBD1 is a possible D gene (6 bases). V lost 7 bases to trimming and J lost 5 bases, with 20 bases between them. Germline values: CDR1 MDHEN, CDR2 SYDVKM. The CDR3 is 15 residues long.

This chain uses TRBV19 with TRBJ2-3; D might be TRBD1 (6 bases). Germline-derived CDR1 and CDR2 are LNHDA and SQIVND (reference sequence). This CDR3 is built from 13 residues. V was pared by 10 bases and J by 5 bases, with 16 bases between. In nucleotides, the CDR3 is TGTGCCATTGCAAACCAAGGGGGAGATACGCAGTATTTT. Translating it yields CAIANQGGDTQYF.

This clone was seen a handful of times. Here the CDR3 DNA reads TGTGCCAGTACCCTGGAACAGGGGAGCACTGAAGCTTTCTTT. It yields the protein CASTLEQGSTEAFF. V usage is TRBV19 and J usage is TRBJ1-1, with 7 bases fitting TRBD1. The CDR3 is 14 amino acids. Germline V gene sequence: CDR1 LNHDA, CDR2 SQIVND (reference sequence). The J segment lost 4 bases and the V segment lost 7 bases, leaving 9 bases of the junction unmatched.

This clone occurred a few times. The chain has TRBV7-8 and TRBJ2-7; 9 nucleotides agree with TRBD1. The CDR3 covers 14 residues. The V segment lost 8 bases and the J segment 3 bases; nucleotides outside the gene matches: 8. In germline, CDR1 is SGHVS, CDR2 FQNEAQ. CDR3 amino acids: CASAPRDRVYEQYF. The DNA of the CDR3 is TGTGCCAGCGCCCCCCGGGACAGGGTCTACGAGCAGTACTTC.

The chain has TRBV7-8 and TRBJ1-6; a possible D gene is TRBD1 (5 bases). V was pared by 4 bases and J by 0 bases, with 13 bases between. CDR1 and CDR2 (germline): SGHVS, FQNEAQ. This CDR3 spans 17 amino acids. In nucleotides, the CDR3 is TGTGCCAGCAGCTCCCTGGGGGGGACCTCCTATAATTCACCCCTCCACTTT. It specifies CASSSLGGTSYNSPLHF.

The chain joins TRBV27 to TRBJ1-1; no reliable D call. The CDR3 loop spans 13 amino acids. The V end lost 5 bases, the J end lost 2 bases, and 9 bases lay between the germline ends. The germline V gene encodes CDR1 MNHEY and CDR2 SMNVEV (reference sequence). The CDR3 DNA reads as TGTGCCAGCAGTCGAACACCCAACACTGAAGCTTTCTTT. It translates to CASSRTPNTEAFF.

The chain uses TRBV14 and TRBJ2-7; TRBD1 matches 7 bases. Trimming removed 3 bases from V and 0 bases from J; junction bases left unmatched: 8. The V gene's germline CDR1 is SGHDN and CDR2 FVKESK. The CDR3 runs 16 residues. The CDR3 reads CASSHPTGPSSYEQYF. CDR3 DNA: TGTGCCAGCAGCCATCCGACAGGGCCCAGCTCCTACGAGCAGTACTTC.